This T cell receptor beta chain is from a study of blood T cells in healthy people across ages. With respect to this clonotype: Its cognate antigen is unknown.

Donors ranged from about 6 to 90 years old and were healthy Caucasians in Russia. Broader study findings: A greater number of naive CD4+ cells and higher diversity distinguished long-lived donors from aged donors. Naive T cell percentage by flow cytometry tracked strongly with beta diversity.

This CDR3 region has 16 residues. The V segment lost 1 base and the J segment 0 bases; nucleotides outside the gene matches: 4. Germline CDR1 is SGHTA and CDR2 is FQGNSA. Then a second PCR, running about 6 to 12 cycles, was carried out with a sample-barcoded 5' primer and a J-beta primer mix. Every sample gave at least 2.5 million paired-end reads containing CDR3. One entry per CDR3 protein results from TCRdb running MiXCR on the 5' RACE reads. The sample has 1.4 million or so distinct CDR3 sequences, roughly 43% seen once. The rearrangement joins TRBV7-2 to TRBJ2-7; 9 nucleotides align to TRBD1. Sequenced material: blood. This receptor was identified in a woman between 18 and 29 years old in good health. The CDR3 spells CASSLVGTGSSYEQYF. CDR3 DNA sequence: TGTGCCAGCAGCTTAGTTGGGACAGGGAGCTCCTACGAGCAGTACTTC.